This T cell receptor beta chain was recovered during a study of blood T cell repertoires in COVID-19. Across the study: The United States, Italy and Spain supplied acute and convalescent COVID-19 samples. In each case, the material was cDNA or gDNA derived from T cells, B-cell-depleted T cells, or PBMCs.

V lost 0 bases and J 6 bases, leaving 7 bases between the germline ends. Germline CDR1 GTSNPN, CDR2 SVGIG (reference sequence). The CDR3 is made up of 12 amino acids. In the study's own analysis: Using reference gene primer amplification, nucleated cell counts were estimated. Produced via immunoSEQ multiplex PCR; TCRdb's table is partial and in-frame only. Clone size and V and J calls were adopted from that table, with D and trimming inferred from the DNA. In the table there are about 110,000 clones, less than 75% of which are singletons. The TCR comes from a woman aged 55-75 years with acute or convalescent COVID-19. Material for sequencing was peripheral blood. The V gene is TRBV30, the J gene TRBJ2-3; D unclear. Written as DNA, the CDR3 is TGTGCCTGGAGTGTATTATCGGATACGCAGTATTTT. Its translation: CAWSVLSDTQYF. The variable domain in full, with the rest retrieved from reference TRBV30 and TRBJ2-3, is SQTIHQWPATLVQPVGSPLSLECTVEGTSNPNLYWYRQAAGRGLQLLFYSVGIGQISSEVPQNLSASRPQDRQFILSSKKLLLSDSGFYLCAWSVLSDTQYFGPGTRLTVL.